Listed below are T cell receptor beta chains from one sample, sequenced in a study of cytotoxic CD8 clonotypes in ibrutinib-treated CLL. The method was immunoSEQ multiplex PCR; TCRdb's version includes in-frame clones alone and lacks a portion of them. The table includes some 140,000 clones, 85% to 95% detected once. The sequences come from PBMCs, collected after 12 months of ibrutinib treatment. The receptors shown here come from a human donor with chronic lymphocytic leukemia. Each CDR3 is given with its conserved first and last residue. Each record gives: CDR3 DNA, CDR3 protein, J gene, clone size, D gene, V gene. The D gene is left open where the match is weak. For some rows the clone size is stated as once, few or many, or as a class when expanded; others skip it.

CDR3nt: TGTGCCATCAGTGAGACCTACGAGCAGTACTTC
CDR3aa: CAISETYEQYF
j_gene: TRBJ2-7
abundance: -
d_gene: -
v_gene: TRBV10-3

CDR3nt: TGTGCCAGCAGTCGCCGACGGACTGCTTACGAGCAGTACTTC
CDR3aa: CASSRRRTAYEQYF
j_gene: TRBJ2-7
abundance: -
d_gene: -
v_gene: TRBV27

CDR3nt: TGTGCCAGCAGTCTAGATCAGACAGCGTCCGGGCAGTTCTTC
CDR3aa: CASSLDQTASGQFF
j_gene: TRBJ2-1
abundance: -
d_gene: -
v_gene: TRBV27

CDR3nt: TGTGCCAGCCGTATTGAGGGAGGAGCCAAAAACATTCAGTACTTC
CDR3aa: CASRIEGGAKNIQYF
j_gene: TRBJ2-4
abundance: -
d_gene: -
v_gene: TRBV6-6

CDR3nt: TGTGCCAGTAGTATAACCGGACAGGGAAATCAGCCCCAGCATTTT
CDR3aa: CASSITGQGNQPQHF
j_gene: TRBJ1-5
abundance: -
d_gene: TRBD1
v_gene: TRBV19

CDR3nt: TGCAGCGTTGAGTGGGGCCAGGGCGCGGACACCGGGGAGCTGTTTTTT
CDR3aa: CSVEWGQGADTGELFF
j_gene: TRBJ2-2
abundance: -
d_gene: -
v_gene: TRBV29-1

CDR3nt: TGCGCCAGCAGCTTGGCCTGGGCAGGGGGGACCCTTAGCTCCTACGAGCAGTACTTC
CDR3aa: CASSLAWAGGTLSSYEQYF
j_gene: TRBJ2-7
abundance: once
d_gene: -
v_gene: TRBV5-1

CDR3nt: TGTGCCAGCAGCTTGGTGGTTCAAGATACGCAGTATTTT
CDR3aa: CASSLVVQDTQYF
j_gene: TRBJ2-3
abundance: once
d_gene: -
v_gene: TRBV11-3

CDR3nt: TGTGCCAGCAGTGCTCCTGAGGCTCTACAGGGCCTCGCGGATGAGCAGTTCTTC
CDR3aa: CASSAPEALQGLADEQFF
j_gene: TRBJ2-1
abundance: -
d_gene: -
v_gene: TRBV2

CDR3nt: TGTGCCAGCAGCTTGGCTAGCGGGACCATGTACTTC
CDR3aa: CASSLASGTMYF
j_gene: TRBJ2-7
abundance: -
d_gene: TRBD2
v_gene: TRBV5-6

CDR3nt: TGTGCCAGCAGCCGAGGGGGAGCGGGAGCCTCCTACGAGCAGTACTTC
CDR3aa: CASSRGGAGASYEQYF
j_gene: TRBJ2-7
abundance: -
d_gene: TRBD2
v_gene: TRBV7-9